The rows below give T cell receptor beta chains drawn from one sample of a study of blood T cells in healthy people across ages. TCRdb re-analysed the 5' RACE reads in MiXCR, keeping a single row per CDR3 protein. The sample holds 1.8 million or so distinct CDR3 sequences, approximately 40% seen once. The source material was blood. The receptors here all came from a human donor in good health. CDR3s include the opening cysteine and the closing phenylalanine or tryptophan. Each record gives: clone size, J gene, V gene, D gene, CDR3 DNA, CDR3 protein. The D gene is left open where the match is weak. Rows give clone size only sometimes, using once, few, many, or a class for an expanded clone.

abundance: -
j_gene: TRBJ2-3
v_gene: TRBV12-3/TRBV12-4
d_gene: -
CDR3nt: TGTGCCAGCAGCCCGGACAGCCTCAGCGCAGATACGCAGTATTTT
CDR3aa: CASSPDSLSADTQYF

abundance: few
j_gene: TRBJ1-5
v_gene: TRBV9
d_gene: -
CDR3nt: TGTGCCAGCAGCGAGGGACACAGTGGGCAGCCCCAGCATTTT
CDR3aa: CASSEGHSGQPQHF

abundance: few
j_gene: TRBJ2-5
v_gene: TRBV10-3
d_gene: -
CDR3nt: TGTGCCATCAGTGAGTCCCCAGCGGCAGAGACCCAGTACTTC
CDR3aa: CAISESPAAETQYF

abundance: few
j_gene: TRBJ2-5
v_gene: TRBV6-6
d_gene: -
CDR3nt: TGTGCCAGCAGTTACTTGGGACCCCAAGAGACCCAGTACTTC
CDR3aa: CASSYLGPQETQYF

abundance: many
j_gene: TRBJ2-1
v_gene: TRBV20-1
d_gene: TRBD2
CDR3nt: TGCAGTGCTTCTAGCGGGGGAAACAATGAGCAGTTCTTC
CDR3aa: CSASSGGNNEQFF

abundance: -
j_gene: TRBJ1-5
v_gene: TRBV12-3/TRBV12-4
d_gene: TRBD1
CDR3nt: TGTGCCAGCAGTTGGAGTAGGGGGCCTAATCAGCCCCAGCATTTT
CDR3aa: CASSWSRGPNQPQHF

abundance: few
j_gene: TRBJ2-7
v_gene: TRBV10-2
d_gene: -
CDR3nt: TGCGCCAGCAGTACGATTTACAGGCGCGCCTACGAGCAGTACTTC
CDR3aa: CASSTIYRRAYEQYF

abundance: -
j_gene: TRBJ1-2
v_gene: TRBV7-2
d_gene: TRBD1
CDR3nt: TGTGCCAGCACCCTTTCGACAGGGGCTAATGGCTACACCTTC
CDR3aa: CASTLSTGANGYTF

abundance: -
j_gene: TRBJ2-4
v_gene: TRBV3-1
d_gene: TRBD1
CDR3nt: TGTGCCAGCAGCCAAGTGGGGACAGGGGAAAACATTCAGTACTTC
CDR3aa: CASSQVGTGENIQYF

abundance: few
j_gene: TRBJ1-1
v_gene: TRBV12-3/TRBV12-4
d_gene: TRBD1
CDR3nt: TGTGCCAGCAGTTTAACAGGGGGTATTGAAGCTTTCTTT
CDR3aa: CASSLTGGIEAFF

abundance: -
j_gene: TRBJ2-1
v_gene: TRBV7-2
d_gene: -
CDR3nt: TGTGCCAGCAGCTTAGAAAGGCGGACCAATGAGCAGTTCTTC
CDR3aa: CASSLERRTNEQFF

abundance: few
j_gene: TRBJ2-5
v_gene: TRBV10-3
d_gene: -
CDR3nt: TGTGCCATCCGCGGCGATGGGGGCGCGGGGAATCAGTACCAAGAGACCCAGTACTTC
CDR3aa: CAIRGDGGAGNQYQETQYF

abundance: -
j_gene: TRBJ2-4
v_gene: TRBV6-2/TRBV6-3
d_gene: -
CDR3nt: TGTGCCGGCAGTTTCCGAAGCGAGAGAAACATTCAGTACTTC
CDR3aa: CAGSFRSERNIQYF

abundance: -
j_gene: TRBJ2-1
v_gene: TRBV20-1
d_gene: -
CDR3nt: TGCAGTGCTAGAGTACGGGCTCTCCTCCACGAGCAGTTCTTC
CDR3aa: CSARVRALLHEQFF

abundance: -
j_gene: TRBJ2-3
v_gene: TRBV7-2
d_gene: -
CDR3nt: TGTGCCGGCAGCTTAGTCGGGGCTTCCACAGATACGCAGTATTTT
CDR3aa: CAGSLVGASTDTQYF

abundance: -
j_gene: TRBJ2-3
v_gene: TRBV12-3/TRBV12-4
d_gene: -
CDR3nt: TGTGCCAGCAGTGAGACTAGGGCCCCTAGCACAGATACGCAGTATTTT
CDR3aa: CASSETRAPSTDTQYF

abundance: -
j_gene: TRBJ2-3
v_gene: TRBV7-2
d_gene: -
CDR3nt: TGTGCCAGCAAGGAGATGGGCGGCACAGATACGCAGTATTTT
CDR3aa: CASKEMGGTDTQYF

abundance: -
j_gene: TRBJ2-1
v_gene: TRBV5-1
d_gene: -
CDR3nt: TGCGCCAGCAGAACGGGGAACGGCTTTTACAATGAGCAGTTCTTC
CDR3aa: CASRTGNGFYNEQFF

abundance: few
j_gene: TRBJ2-1
v_gene: TRBV4-3
d_gene: -
CDR3nt: TGCGCCAGCAGCCAAGATAGTCCCATTGCGGATGAGCAGTTCTTC
CDR3aa: CASSQDSPIADEQFF

abundance: few
j_gene: TRBJ2-5
v_gene: TRBV7-9
d_gene: TRBD2
CDR3nt: TGTGCCAGCAGCTTAGTAGCGGGGTTCCAAGAGACCCAGTACTTC
CDR3aa: CASSLVAGFQETQYF

abundance: -
j_gene: TRBJ2-5
v_gene: TRBV5-1
d_gene: -
CDR3nt: TGCGCCAGCAGCTTGTTAGCTGGAGGGGGGGAAGAGACCCAGTACTTC
CDR3aa: CASSLLAGGGEETQYF

abundance: few
j_gene: TRBJ1-3
v_gene: TRBV20-1
d_gene: TRBD1
CDR3nt: TGCAGTGCCCCGGACAGGGCGGACACCATATATTTT
CDR3aa: CSAPDRADTIYF

abundance: few
j_gene: TRBJ2-1
v_gene: TRBV7-2
d_gene: TRBD2
CDR3nt: TGTGCCAGCAGGAGCGGGACTTTGACGAATGATGAGCAGTTCTTC
CDR3aa: CASRSGTLTNDEQFF

abundance: -
j_gene: TRBJ1-2
v_gene: TRBV9
d_gene: TRBD1
CDR3nt: TGTGCCAGCAGCATGAACAGGGGGCGCCTTGGCTACACCTTC
CDR3aa: CASSMNRGRLGYTF

abundance: few
j_gene: TRBJ2-1
v_gene: TRBV9
d_gene: -
CDR3nt: TGTGCCAGCAGCGTAGATAATATGAATGAGCAGTTCTTC
CDR3aa: CASSVDNMNEQFF

abundance: -
j_gene: TRBJ2-5
v_gene: TRBV7-2
d_gene: TRBD2
CDR3nt: TGTGCCAGCAGCTTGGACTATAGCGGGGGGGCGCAAGAGACCCAGTACTTC
CDR3aa: CASSLDYSGGAQETQYF

abundance: few
j_gene: TRBJ1-2
v_gene: TRBV5-6
d_gene: -
CDR3nt: TGTGCCAGCAGCTTGGGGACAGTCCTGAACTATGGCTACACCTTC
CDR3aa: CASSLGTVLNYGYTF

abundance: -
j_gene: TRBJ1-1
v_gene: TRBV10-2
d_gene: -
CDR3nt: TGCGCCAGCAGTGAAGCCTGGGGACGAACTGAAGCTTTCTTT
CDR3aa: CASSEAWGRTEAFF

abundance: -
j_gene: TRBJ2-3
v_gene: TRBV7-2
d_gene: TRBD1
CDR3nt: TGTGCCAGCAGCAAAGACAGGGGGATAGATACGCAGTATTTT
CDR3aa: CASSKDRGIDTQYF

abundance: -
j_gene: TRBJ2-7
v_gene: TRBV2
d_gene: TRBD2
CDR3nt: TGTGCCAGCAGTGATTCATCCCTAGCGGGTGGATCCTACGAGCAGTACTTC
CDR3aa: CASSDSSLAGGSYEQYF

abundance: -
j_gene: TRBJ1-2
v_gene: TRBV6-1
d_gene: TRBD1
CDR3nt: TGTGCCAGCAGTGAATGGCCAGGGGGCGATGGCTACACCTTC
CDR3aa: CASSEWPGGDGYTF

abundance: -
j_gene: TRBJ1-6
v_gene: TRBV12-3/TRBV12-4
d_gene: -
CDR3nt: TGTGCCAGCAGTTTGGGCCCAGGAGGGATGCCCCTCCACTTT
CDR3aa: CASSLGPGGMPLHF

abundance: -
j_gene: TRBJ1-1
v_gene: TRBV10-3
d_gene: TRBD1
CDR3nt: TGTGCCATCAGCCCGGGACAGGGGTTCGCTGAAGCTTTCTTT
CDR3aa: CAISPGQGFAEAFF